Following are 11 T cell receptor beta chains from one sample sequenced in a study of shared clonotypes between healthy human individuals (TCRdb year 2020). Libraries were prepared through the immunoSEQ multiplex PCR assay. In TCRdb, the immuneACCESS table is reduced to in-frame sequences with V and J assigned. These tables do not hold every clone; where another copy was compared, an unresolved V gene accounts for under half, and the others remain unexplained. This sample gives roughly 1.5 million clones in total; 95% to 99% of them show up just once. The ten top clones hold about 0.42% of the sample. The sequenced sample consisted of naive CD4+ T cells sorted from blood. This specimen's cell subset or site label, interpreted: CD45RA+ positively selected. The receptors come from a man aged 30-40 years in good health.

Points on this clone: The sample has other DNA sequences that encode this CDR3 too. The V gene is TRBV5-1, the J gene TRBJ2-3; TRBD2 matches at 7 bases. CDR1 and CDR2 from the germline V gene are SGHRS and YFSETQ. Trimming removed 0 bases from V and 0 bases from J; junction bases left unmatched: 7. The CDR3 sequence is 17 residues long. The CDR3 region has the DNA TGCGCCAGCAGCTTGGCCGGCCTAGCGGCTAGCACAGATACGCAGTATTTT. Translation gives CASSLAGLAASTDTQYF.

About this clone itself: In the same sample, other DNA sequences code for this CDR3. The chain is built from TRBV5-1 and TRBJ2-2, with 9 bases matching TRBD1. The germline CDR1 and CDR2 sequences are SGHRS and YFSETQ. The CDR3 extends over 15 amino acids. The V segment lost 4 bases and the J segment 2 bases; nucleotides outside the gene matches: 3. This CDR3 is CASSLGQGNTGELFF. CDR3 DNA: TGCGCCAGCAGCCTGGGACAGGGTAACACCGGGGAGCTGTTTTTT. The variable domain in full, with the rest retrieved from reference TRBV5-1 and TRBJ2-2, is KAGVTQTPRYLIKTRGQQVTLSCSPISGHRSVSWYQQTPGQGLQFLFEYFSETQRNKGNFPGRFSGRQFSNSRSEMNVSTLELGDSALYLCASSLGQGNTGELFFGEGSRLTVL.

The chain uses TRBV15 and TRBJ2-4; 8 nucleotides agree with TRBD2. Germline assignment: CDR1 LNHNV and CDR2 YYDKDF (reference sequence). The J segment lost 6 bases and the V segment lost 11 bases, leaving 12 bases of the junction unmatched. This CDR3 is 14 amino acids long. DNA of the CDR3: TGTGCCTCCTCTCCGGGACTAGGAATAAACATTCAGTACTTC. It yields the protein CASSPGLGINIQYF.

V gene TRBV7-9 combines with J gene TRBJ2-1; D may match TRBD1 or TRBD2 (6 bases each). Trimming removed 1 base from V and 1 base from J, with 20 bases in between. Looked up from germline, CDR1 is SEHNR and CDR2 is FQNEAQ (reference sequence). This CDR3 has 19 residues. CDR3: CASSLGPVGGGSSYNEQFF. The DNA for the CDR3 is TGTGCCAGCAGCTTAGGCCCAGTAGGGGGAGGTAGTTCCTACAATGAGCAGTTCTTC.

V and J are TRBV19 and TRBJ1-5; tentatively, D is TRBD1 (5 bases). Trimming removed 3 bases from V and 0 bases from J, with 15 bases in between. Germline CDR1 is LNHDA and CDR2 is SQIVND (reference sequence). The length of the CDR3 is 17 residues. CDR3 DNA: TGTGCCAGTAGTATTATTCCCCAGGGTTATAGCAATCAGCCCCAGCATTTT. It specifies CASSIIPQGYSNQPQHF.

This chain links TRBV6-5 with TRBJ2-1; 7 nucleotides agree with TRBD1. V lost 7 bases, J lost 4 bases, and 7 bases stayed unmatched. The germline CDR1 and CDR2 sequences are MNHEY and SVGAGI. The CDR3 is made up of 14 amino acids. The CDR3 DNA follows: TGTGCCAGCAACCAGGGACAGCTGTACAATGAGCAGTTCTTC. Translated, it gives CASNQGQLYNEQFF.

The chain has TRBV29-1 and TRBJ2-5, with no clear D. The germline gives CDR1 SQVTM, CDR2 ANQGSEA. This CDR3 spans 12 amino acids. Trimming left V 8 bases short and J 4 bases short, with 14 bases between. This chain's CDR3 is CSPVGPGETQYF. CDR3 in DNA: TGCAGCCCTGTTGGTCCGGGAGAGACCCAGTACTTC.

CDR3 nucleotides: TGTGCCAGCAGTTATTTCCGTCGGGACCCTGCGATACAAGAGACCCAGTACTTC. This translates into CASSYFRRDPAIQETQYF. The chain is built from TRBV6-9 and TRBJ2-5; either TRBD1 or TRBD2 may fit D (5 bases each). With 1 base removed from V and 2 bases from J, the gap between germline ends came to 20 bases. The CDR3 is 18 residues long. Germline V lookup: CDR1 MNHGY, CDR2 SVAAGI.

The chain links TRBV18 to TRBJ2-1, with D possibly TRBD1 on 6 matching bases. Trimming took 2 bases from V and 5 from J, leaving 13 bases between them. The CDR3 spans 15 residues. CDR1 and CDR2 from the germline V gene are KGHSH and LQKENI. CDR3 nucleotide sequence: TGTGCCAGCTCACCAAAGAGGGGGTCTCACAATGAGCAGTTCTTC. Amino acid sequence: CASSPKRGSHNEQFF.

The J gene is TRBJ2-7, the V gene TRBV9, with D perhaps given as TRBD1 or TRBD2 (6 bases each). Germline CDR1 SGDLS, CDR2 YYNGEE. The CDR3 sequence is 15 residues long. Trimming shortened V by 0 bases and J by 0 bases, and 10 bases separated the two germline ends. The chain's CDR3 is CASSVAPGASYEQYF. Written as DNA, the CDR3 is TGTGCCAGCAGCGTAGCCCCGGGGGCCTCCTACGAGCAGTACTTC.

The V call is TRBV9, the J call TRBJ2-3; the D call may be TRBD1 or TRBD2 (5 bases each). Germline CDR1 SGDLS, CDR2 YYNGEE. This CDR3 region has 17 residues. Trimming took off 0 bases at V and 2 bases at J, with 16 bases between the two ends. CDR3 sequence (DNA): TGTGCCAGCAGCGTAGAAGGGACCCCCCGTGTCACAGATACGCAGTATTTT. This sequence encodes CASSVEGTPRVTDTQYF.